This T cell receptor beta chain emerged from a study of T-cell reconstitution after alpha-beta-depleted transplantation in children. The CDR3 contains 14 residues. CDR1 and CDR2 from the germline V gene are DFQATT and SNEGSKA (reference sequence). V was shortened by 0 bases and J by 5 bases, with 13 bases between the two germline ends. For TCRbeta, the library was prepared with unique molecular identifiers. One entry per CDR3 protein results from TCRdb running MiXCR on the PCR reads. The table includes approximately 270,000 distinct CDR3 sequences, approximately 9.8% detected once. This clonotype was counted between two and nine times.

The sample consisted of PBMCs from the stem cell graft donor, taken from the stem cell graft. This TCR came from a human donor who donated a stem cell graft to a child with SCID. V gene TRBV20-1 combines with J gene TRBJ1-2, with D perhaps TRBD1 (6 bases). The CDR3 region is CSARDTDSPYGYTF. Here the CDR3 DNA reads TGCAGTGCTAGAGATACGGACAGCCCGTATGGCTACACCTTC.